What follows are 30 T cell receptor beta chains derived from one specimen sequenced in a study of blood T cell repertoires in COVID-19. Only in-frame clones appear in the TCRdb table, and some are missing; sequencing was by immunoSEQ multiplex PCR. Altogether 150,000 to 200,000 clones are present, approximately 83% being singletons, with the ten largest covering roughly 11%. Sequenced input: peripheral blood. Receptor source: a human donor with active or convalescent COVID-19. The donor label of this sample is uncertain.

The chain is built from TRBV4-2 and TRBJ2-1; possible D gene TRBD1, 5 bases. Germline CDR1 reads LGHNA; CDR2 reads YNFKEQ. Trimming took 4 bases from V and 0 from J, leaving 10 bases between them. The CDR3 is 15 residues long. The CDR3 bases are TGTGCCAGCAGCCTTTCGACAGTCTCCTACAATGAGCAGTTCTTC. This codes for CASSLSTVSYNEQFF.

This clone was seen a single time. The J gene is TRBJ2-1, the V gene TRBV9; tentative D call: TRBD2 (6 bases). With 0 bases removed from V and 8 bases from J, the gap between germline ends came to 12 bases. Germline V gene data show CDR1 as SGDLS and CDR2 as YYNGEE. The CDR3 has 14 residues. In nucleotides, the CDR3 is TGTGCCAGCAGCGTAGGTACTAGCAACGATGAGCAGTTCTTC. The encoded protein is CASSVGTSNDEQFF. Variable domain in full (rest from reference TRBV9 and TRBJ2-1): DSGVTQTPKHLITATGQRVTLRCSPRSGDLSVYWYQQSLDQGLQFLIQYYNGEERAKGNILERFSAQQFPDLHSELNLSSLELGDSALYFCASSVGTSNDEQFFGPGTRLTVL.

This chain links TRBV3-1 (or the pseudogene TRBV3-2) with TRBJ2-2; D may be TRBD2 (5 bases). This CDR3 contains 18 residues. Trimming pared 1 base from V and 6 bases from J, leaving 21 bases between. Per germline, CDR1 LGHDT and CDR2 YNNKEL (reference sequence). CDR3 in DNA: TGTGCCAGCAGCCAAGCCGTTATATCAGGAGGTGGGTCCGGGGAGCTGTTTTTT. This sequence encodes CASSQAVISGGGSGELFF.

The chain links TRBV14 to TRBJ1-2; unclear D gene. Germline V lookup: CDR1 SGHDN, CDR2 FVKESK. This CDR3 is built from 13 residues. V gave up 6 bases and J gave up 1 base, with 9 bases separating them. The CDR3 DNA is TGTGCCAGCAGTCCCCGGGGTAACTATGGCTACACCTTC. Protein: CASSPRGNYGYTF.

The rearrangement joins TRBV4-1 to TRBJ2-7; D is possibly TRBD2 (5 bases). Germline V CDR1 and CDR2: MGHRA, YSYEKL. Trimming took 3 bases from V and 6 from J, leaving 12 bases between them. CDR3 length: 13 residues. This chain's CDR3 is CASSHARGGEQYF. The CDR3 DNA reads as TGCGCCAGCAGCCACGCCCGAGGAGGCGAGCAGTACTTC.

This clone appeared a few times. The CDR3 sequence: CASSSTGTGSIGYTF. DNA for the CDR3: TGTGCCAGCAGCTCCACTGGGACAGGGTCAATTGGCTACACCTTC. The rearrangement uses TRBV7-2 and TRBJ1-2, with TRBD1 identical over 9 bases. The CDR3 runs 15 residues. The V gene end was trimmed by 4 bases and the J gene end by 7 bases; junction bases not matched to a gene: 10. Germline V gene sequence: CDR1 SGHTA, CDR2 FQGNSA.

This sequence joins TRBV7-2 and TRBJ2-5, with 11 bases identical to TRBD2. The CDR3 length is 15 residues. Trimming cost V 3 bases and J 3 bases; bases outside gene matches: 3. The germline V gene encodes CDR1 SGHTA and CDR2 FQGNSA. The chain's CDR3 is CASSLMTSGEETQYF. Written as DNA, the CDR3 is TGTGCCAGCAGCTTGATGACTAGCGGGGAAGAGACCCAGTACTTC.

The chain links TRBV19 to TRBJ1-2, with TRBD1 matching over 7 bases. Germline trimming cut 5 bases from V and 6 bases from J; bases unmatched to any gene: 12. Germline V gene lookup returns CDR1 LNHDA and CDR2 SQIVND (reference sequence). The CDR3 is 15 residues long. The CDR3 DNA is TGTGCCAGTAGTGAGACAGGGCCTTTGCTCCATGGCTACACCTTC. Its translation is CASSETGPLLHGYTF.

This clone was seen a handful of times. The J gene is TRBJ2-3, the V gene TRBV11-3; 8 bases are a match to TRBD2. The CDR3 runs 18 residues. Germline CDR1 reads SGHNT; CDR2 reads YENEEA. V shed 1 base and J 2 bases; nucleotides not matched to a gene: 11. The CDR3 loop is CASSLGATSGVDTDTQYF. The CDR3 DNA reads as TGTGCCAGCAGCTTAGGGGCCACTAGCGGAGTCGACACAGATACGCAGTATTTT.

The CDR3 region is CASSPLHTTSTDTQYF. In DNA form, the CDR3 reads TGTGCCAGCAGCCCTTTACATACGACTAGCACAGATACGCAGTATTTT. The V and J genes are TRBV9 and TRBJ2-3, with D uncertain. Germline loops: CDR1 SGDLS, CDR2 YYNGEE. The CDR3 loop spans 16 amino acids. V shed 4 bases and J shed 0 bases, with 15 bases lying between them.

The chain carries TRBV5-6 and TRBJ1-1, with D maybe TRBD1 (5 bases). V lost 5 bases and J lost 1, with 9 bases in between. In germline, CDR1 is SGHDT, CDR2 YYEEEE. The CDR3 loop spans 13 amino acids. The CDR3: CASSFDRNTEAFF. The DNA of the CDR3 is TGTGCCAGCAGTTTCGACAGGAACACTGAAGCTTTCTTT.

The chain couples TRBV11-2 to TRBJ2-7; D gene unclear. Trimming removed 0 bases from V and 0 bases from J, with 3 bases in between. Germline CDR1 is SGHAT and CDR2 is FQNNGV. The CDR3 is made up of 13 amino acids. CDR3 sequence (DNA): TGTGCCAGCAGCTTAGACCTCTCCTACGAGCAGTACTTC. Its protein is CASSLDLSYEQYF.

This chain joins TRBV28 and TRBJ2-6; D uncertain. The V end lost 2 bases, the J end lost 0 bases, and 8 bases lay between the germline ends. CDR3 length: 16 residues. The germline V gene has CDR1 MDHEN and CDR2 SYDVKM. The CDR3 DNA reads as TGTGCCAGCAGTTTAATGTTCGGCTCTGGGGCCAACGTCCTGACTTTC. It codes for CASSLMFGSGANVLTF. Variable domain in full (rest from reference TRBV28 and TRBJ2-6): DVKVTQSSRYLVKRTGEKVFLECVQDMDHENMFWYRQDPGLGLRLIYFSYDVKMKEKGDIPEGYSVSREKKERFSLILESASTNQTSMYLCASSLMFGSGANVLTFGAGSRLTVL.

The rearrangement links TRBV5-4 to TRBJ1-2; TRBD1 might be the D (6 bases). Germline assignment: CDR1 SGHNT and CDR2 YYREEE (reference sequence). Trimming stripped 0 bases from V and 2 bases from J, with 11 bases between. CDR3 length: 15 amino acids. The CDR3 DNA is TGTGCCAGCAGCTTGGGGGCAGGGGACAACTATGGCTACACCTTC. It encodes CASSLGAGDNYGYTF. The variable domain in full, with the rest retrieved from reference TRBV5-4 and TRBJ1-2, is ETGVTQSPTHLIKTRGQQVTLRCSSQSGHNTVSWYQQALGQGPQFIFQYYREEENGRGNFPPRFSGLQFPNYSSELNVNALELDDSALYLCASSLGAGDNYGYTFGSGTRLTVV.

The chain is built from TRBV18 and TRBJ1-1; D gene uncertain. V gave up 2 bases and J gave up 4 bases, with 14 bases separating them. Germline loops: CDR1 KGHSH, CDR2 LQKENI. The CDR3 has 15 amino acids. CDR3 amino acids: CASSPSRQAGTEAFF. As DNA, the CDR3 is TGTGCCAGCTCACCATCTAGGCAGGCGGGCACTGAAGCTTTCTTT.

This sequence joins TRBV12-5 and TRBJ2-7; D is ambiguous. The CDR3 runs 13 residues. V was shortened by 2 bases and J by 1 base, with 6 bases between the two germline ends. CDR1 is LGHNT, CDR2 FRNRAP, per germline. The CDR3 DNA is TGTGCTAGTGGTTTGCACAGTTCCTACGAGCAGTACTTC. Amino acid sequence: CASGLHSSYEQYF.

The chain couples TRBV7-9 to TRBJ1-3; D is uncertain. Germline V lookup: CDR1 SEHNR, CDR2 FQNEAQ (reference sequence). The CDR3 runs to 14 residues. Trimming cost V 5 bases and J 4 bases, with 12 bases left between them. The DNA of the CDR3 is TGTGCCAGCAGCCCAAGTAGTAACGGAAACACCATATATTTT. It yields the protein CASSPSSNGNTIYF.

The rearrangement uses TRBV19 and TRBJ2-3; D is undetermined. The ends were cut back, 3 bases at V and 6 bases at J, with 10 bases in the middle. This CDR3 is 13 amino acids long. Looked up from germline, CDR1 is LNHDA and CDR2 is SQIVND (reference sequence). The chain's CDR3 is CASSMGPHDTQYF. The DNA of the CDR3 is TGTGCCAGTAGTATGGGCCCGCACGATACGCAGTATTTT.

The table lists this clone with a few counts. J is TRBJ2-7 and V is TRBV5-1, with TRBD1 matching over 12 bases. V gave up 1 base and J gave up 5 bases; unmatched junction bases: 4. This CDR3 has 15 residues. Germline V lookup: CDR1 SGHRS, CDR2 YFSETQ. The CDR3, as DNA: TGCGCCAGCAGCTTGCTCGGGACAGGGGGCAACGAGCAGTACTTC. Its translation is CASSLLGTGGNEQYF.

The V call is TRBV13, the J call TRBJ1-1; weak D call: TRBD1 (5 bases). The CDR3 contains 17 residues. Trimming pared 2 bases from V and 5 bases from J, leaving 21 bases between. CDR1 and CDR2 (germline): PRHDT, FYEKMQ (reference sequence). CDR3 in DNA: TGTGCCAGCAGCTTAAGGCCCCTATCCGGGGGAGGAACTGAAGCTTTCTTT. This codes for CASSLRPLSGGGTEAFF.

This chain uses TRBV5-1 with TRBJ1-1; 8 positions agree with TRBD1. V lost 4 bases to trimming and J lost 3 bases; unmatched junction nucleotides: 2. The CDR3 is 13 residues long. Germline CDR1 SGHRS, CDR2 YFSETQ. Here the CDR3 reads CASSQTGDTEAFF. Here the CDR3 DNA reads TGCGCCAGCAGCCAGACAGGGGACACTGAAGCTTTCTTT.

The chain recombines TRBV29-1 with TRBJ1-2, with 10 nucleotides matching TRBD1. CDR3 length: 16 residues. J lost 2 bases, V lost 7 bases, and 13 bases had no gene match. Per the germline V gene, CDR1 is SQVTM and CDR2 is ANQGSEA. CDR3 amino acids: CSAPPNGQGDNYGYTF. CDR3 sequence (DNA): TGCAGCGCCCCCCCCAATGGACAGGGGGACAACTATGGCTACACCTTC. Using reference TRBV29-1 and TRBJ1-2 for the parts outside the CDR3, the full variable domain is SAVISQKPSRDICQRGTSLTIQCQVDSQVTMMFWYRQQPGQSLTLIATANQGSEATYESGFVIDKFPISRPNLTFSTLTVSNMSPEDSSIYLCSAPPNGQGDNYGYTFGSGTRLTVV.

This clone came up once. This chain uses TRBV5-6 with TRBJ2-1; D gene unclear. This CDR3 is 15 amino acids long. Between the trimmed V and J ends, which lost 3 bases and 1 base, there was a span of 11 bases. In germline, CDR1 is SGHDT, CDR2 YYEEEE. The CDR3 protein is CASSSVAESYNEQFF. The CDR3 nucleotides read TGTGCCAGCAGCTCGGTGGCGGAATCCTACAATGAGCAGTTCTTC.

The CDR3, as DNA: TGTGCCAGCAGTTTGGCCACCGGGGAGCAGTACTTC. Amino acid sequence: CASSLATGEQYF. This chain joins TRBV27 and TRBJ2-7; D unclear. Germline CDR1 reads MNHEY; CDR2 reads SMNVEV (reference sequence). There are 12 residues in the CDR3. Trimming took off 3 bases at V and 7 bases at J, with 10 bases between the two ends.

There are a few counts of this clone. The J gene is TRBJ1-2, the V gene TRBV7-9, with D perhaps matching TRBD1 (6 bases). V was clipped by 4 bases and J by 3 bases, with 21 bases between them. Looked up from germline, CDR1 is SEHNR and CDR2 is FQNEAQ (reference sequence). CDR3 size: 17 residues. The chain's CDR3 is CASSSVLRGGEDYGYTF. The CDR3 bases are TGTGCCAGCAGCTCCGTTTTAAGGGGGGGCGAGGACTATGGCTACACCTTC. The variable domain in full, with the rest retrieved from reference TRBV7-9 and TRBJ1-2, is DTGVSQNPRHKITKRGQNVTFRCDPISEHNRLYWYRQTLGQGPEFLTYFQNEAQLEKSRLLSDRFSAERPKGSFSTLEIQRTEQGDSAMYLCASSSVLRGGEDYGYTFGSGTRLTVV.

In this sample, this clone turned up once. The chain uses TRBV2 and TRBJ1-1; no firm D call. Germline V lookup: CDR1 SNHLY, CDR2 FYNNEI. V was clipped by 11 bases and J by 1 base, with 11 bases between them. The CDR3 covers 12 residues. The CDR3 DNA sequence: TGTGCCCCGGGGAGGGAGAACACTGAAGCTTTCTTT. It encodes CAPGRENTEAFF.

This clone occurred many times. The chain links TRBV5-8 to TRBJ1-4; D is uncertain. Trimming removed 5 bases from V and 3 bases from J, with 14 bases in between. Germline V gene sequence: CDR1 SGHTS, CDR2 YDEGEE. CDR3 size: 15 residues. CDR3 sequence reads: CASRSYRRANEKLFF. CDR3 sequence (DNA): TGTGCCAGCAGATCGTACCGGCGGGCTAATGAAAAACTGTTTTTT.

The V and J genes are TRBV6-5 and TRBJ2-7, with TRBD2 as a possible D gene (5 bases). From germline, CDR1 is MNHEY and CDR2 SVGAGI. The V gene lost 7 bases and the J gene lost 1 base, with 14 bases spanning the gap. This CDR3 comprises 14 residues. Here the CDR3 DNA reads TGTGCCAGCACTTCCGGGGTGGGATCCTACGAGCAGTACTTC. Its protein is CASTSGVGSYEQYF.

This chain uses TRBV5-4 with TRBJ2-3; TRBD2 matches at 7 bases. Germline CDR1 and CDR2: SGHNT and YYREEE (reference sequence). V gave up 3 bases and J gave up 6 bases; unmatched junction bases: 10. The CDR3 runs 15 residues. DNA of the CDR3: TGTGCCAGCAGCTCACGGACTAGTAGGTCTGATACGCAGTATTTT. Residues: CASSSRTSRSDTQYF. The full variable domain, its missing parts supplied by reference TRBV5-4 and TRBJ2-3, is ETGVTQSPTHLIKTRGQQVTLRCSSQSGHNTVSWYQQALGQGPQFIFQYYREEENGRGNFPPRFSGLQFPNYSSELNVNALELDDSALYLCASSSRTSRSDTQYFGPGTRLTVL.

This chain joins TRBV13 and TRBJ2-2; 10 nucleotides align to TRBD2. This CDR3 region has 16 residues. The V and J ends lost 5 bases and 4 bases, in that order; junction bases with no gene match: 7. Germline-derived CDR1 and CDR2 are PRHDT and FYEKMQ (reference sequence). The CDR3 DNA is TGTGCCAGCAGCCTCCGACTAGCGGGTATCACCGGGGAGCTGTTTTTT. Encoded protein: CASSLRLAGITGELFF.